Included here is one TCR beta chain sequence, with context. Its antigen is undetermined. The assay was immunoSEQ multiplex PCR, and TCRdb's table has in-frame clones only and misses some. The table lists around 450,000 clones, roughly nine tenths of them singletons. Described treatment: over 15 received Ad26.COV2.S at low or high dose, single or two shots; several received placebo; per-sample allocation not given. The study sampled participants on day 63 after the first vaccine or placebo injection. An Ad26 vector expressing Wuhan-strain SARS-CoV-2 spike constituted the vaccine. Germline CDR1 SGDLS, CDR2 YYNGEE. V lost 0 bases, J lost 0 bases, and 12 bases lay in between. The CDR3 is made up of 16 amino acids. This sample is drawn from a study of Ad26.COV2.S vaccination and SARS-CoV-2 variants. The wider study: The authors gave Ad26.COV2.S intramuscularly, either once or twice 56 days apart. Notes on the study in general: Substantial post-vaccination breadth of spike-specific CD8+ and CD4+ T cell responses was reported. The analyses of TCR breadth and depth may have understated the size of total T cell responses.

The sequence derives from a person aged 18-65 years who received the Ad26.COV2.S COVID-19 vaccine or a placebo. The material was peripheral blood, obtained in a trial of Ad26.COV2.S vaccine versus placebo. This chain connects TRBV9 to TRBJ2-5; D is unclear. The CDR3 loop is CASSVGELYYQETQYF. CDR3 bases: TGTGCCAGCAGCGTAGGAGAGCTATATTACCAAGAGACCCAGTACTTC.